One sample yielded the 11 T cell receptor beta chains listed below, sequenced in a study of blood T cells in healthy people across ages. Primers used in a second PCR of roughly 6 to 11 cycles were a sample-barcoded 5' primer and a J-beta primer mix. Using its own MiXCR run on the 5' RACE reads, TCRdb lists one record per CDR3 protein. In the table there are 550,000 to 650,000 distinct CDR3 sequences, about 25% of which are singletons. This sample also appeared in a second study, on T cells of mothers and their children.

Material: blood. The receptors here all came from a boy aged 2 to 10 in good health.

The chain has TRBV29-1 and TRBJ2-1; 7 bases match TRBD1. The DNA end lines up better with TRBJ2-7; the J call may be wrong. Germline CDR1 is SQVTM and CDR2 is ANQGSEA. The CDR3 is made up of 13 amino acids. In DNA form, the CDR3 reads TGCAGCGTCCAAGGACAGGAACGCTACGAGCAGTACTTC. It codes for CSVQGQERYEQYF.

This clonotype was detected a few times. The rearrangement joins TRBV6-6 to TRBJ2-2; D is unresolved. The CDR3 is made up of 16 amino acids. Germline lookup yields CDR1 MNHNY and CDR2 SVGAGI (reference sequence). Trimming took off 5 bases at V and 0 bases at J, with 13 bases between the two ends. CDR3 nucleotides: TGTGCCAGCAGTCACCCATCTTTACCGAACACCGGGGAGCTGTTTTTT. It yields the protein CASSHPSLPNTGELFF.

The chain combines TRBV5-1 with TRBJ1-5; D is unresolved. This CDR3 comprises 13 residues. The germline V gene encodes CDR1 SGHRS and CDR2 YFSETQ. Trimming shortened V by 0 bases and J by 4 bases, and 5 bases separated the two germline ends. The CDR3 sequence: CASSLDRNQPQHF. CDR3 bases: TGCGCCAGCAGCTTGGACAGAAATCAGCCCCAGCATTTT. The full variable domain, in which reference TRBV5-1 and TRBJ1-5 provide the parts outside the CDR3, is KAGVTQTPRYLIKTRGQQVTLSCSPISGHRSVSWYQQTPGQGLQFLFEYFSETQRNKGNFPGRFSGRQFSNSRSEMNVSTLELGDSALYLCASSLDRNQPQHFGDGTRLSIL.

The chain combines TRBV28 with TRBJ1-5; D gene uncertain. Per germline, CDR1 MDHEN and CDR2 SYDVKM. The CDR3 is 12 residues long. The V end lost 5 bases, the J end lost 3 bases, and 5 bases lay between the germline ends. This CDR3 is CASSRINQPQHF. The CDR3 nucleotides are TGTGCCAGCAGTCGCATCAATCAGCCCCAGCATTTT.

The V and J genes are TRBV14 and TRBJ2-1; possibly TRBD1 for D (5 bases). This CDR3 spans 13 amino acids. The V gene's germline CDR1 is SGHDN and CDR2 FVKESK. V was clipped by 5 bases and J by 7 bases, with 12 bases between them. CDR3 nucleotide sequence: TGTGCCAGCAGCTCACCCTCAGGGAATGAGCAGTTCTTC. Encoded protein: CASSSPSGNEQFF. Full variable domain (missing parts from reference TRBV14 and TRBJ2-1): EAGVTQFPSHSVIEKGQTVTLRCDPISGHDNLYWYRRVMGKEIKFLLHFVKESKQDESGMPNNRFLAERTGGTYSTLKVQPAELEDSGVYFCASSSPSGNEQFFGPGTRLTVL.

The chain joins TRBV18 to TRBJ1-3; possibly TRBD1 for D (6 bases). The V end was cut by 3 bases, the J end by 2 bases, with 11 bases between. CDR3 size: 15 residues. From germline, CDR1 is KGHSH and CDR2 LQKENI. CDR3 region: CASSPSQGTGNTIYF. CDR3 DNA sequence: TGTGCCAGCTCACCCTCCCAGGGGACTGGAAACACCATATATTTT.

The CDR3 region has the DNA TGCAGTGCTAGAGAGGGAAGTAACGATTTCGAGACCCAGTACTTC. The encoded protein is CSAREGSNDFETQYF. V gene TRBV20-1 combines with J gene TRBJ2-5; D is uncertain. The germline CDR1 and CDR2 sequences are DFQATT and SNEGSKA (reference sequence). Trimming pared 0 bases from V and 5 bases from J, leaving 16 bases between. The CDR3 loop spans 15 amino acids.

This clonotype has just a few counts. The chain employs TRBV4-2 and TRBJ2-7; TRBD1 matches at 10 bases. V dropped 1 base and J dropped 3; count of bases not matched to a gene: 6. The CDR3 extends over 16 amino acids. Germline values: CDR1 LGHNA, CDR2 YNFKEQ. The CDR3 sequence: CASSQGQGAGGYEQYF. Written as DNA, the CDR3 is TGTGCCAGCAGCCAAGGACAGGGGGCCGGCGGCTACGAGCAGTACTTC.

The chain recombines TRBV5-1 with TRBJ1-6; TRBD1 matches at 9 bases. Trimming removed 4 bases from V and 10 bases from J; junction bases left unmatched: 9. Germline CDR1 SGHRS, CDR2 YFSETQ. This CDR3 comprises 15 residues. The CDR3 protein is CASSPTTGGESPLHF. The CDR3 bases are TGCGCCAGCAGCCCAACCACAGGGGGCGAATCACCCCTCCACTTT.

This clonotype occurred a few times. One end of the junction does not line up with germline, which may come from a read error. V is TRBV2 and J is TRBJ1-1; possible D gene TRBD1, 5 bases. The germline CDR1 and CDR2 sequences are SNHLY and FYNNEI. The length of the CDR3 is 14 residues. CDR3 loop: CASSGGTLKTEAFF. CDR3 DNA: TGTGCCAGCAGTGGGGGGACCCTGAAGACTGAAGCTTTCTTT. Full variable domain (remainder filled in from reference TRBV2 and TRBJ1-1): EPEVTQTPSHQVTQMGQEVILRCVPISNHLYFYWYRQILGQKVEFLVSFYNNEISEKSEIFDDQFSVERPDGSNFTLKIRSTKLEDSAMYFCASSGGTLKTEAFFGQGTRLTVV.

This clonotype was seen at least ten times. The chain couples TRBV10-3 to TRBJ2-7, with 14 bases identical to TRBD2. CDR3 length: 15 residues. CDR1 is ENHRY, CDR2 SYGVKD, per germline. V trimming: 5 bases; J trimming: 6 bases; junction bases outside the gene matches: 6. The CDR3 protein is CAISLGTSGRGEQYF. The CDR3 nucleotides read TGTGCCATCAGTCTCGGGACTAGCGGGAGAGGCGAGCAGTACTTC.